The entry below gives a single T cell receptor beta chain sequence along with its context. This sample was taken from a study of OX40 agonist ivuxolimab in advanced cancers. Clones were read by immunoSEQ multiplex PCR, and TCRdb kept only the in-frame ones, dropping some. The table has 37,000 or so clones, about 70% seen once. Trimming removed 0 bases at V and 8 bases at J, with 19 bases between. The CDR3 is 16 residues long. Germline loops: CDR1 SGDLS, CDR2 YYNGEE. The sequence was obtained from an adult with an advanced solid tumor such as melanoma, head and neck, liver or kidney cancer. The specimen was CD4+ or CD8+ T cells sorted from blood, collected in a trial of the OX40 agonist ivuxolimab. The chain couples TRBV9 to TRBJ2-3; either TRBD1 or TRBD2 may supply D (5 bases each). The CDR3 coding sequence is TGTGCCAGCAGCGTAGGTCGAGGGACCCCGAGGGGTACGCAGTATTTT. Protein sequence: CASSVGRGTPRGTQYF.